This T cell receptor beta chain was identified during a study of blood T cell repertoires in COVID-19 (dated by TCRdb to the early 2020s). About the investigation overall: The collaborator samples originated in the United States, Italy and Spain and spanned the acute and convalescent phases of COVID-19. Subjects who had been exposed to COVID-19, were actively infected with it, or had recovered from it provided the deeply sampled blood TCRbeta repertoires that made up the dataset. The material from the prospective study consisted of cDNA or gDNA derived from T cells, B-cell-depleted T cells, or PBMCs. Where HLA class I and class II types were available, the types were taken from metadata supplied by the sample provider, not from assay-based typing. The repertoires were released in a freely available public database intended as a resource for research on the immune response to SARS-CoV-2. A de-identified subject ID, COVID-19 status, age in years and sex were almost always included in the sample metadata. The samples were drawn from two sources: the first 160 participants of the ongoing ImmuneRACE study, and over 950 subjects contributed by 6 global collaborators. What the study reported, not specific to this receptor: The quantity of clinical and demographic metadata differed by source and by participant and was supplied without curation.

TCRbeta CDR3 regions were amplified from genomic DNA using the immunoSEQ Assay, a bias-controlled multiplex PCR. As for how the authors treated the data: Within the assay, amplification of reference gene primers was used to estimate how many nucleated cells each sample contained. To quantify the absolute abundance of each unique TCRbeta CDR3 rearrangement, sequence reads were collapsed and filtered. For each sample, productive Simpson clonality was calculated as the square root of Simpson's diversity index across productive rearrangements. The immuneACCESS repertoire file appears here via TCRdb, limited to in-frame rearrangements. These files lack a portion of the clones; in checked studies, under half of the deficit traces to unresolved V genes, and the cause of the others is not known. V, J and clone size were drawn from that table, and D and trimming were deduced from the DNA. Counted in this sample were hundreds of thousands of clones; roughly nine tenths of them appeared once. The ten largest clonotypes hold 2.2% of the sample.

Each collaborating institution followed its own protocols to collect whole blood in K2EDTA tubes. Collaborator samples were shipped for TCRbeta analysis as frozen whole blood, isolated PBMCs, or DNA extracted from either sample type. A note on this clone: What antigen it recognizes has not been identified. No base-level quality is on record; no much larger clone is a single base apart.

This clonotype was obtained from a woman aged 45-65 years with acute or convalescent COVID-19. Material: peripheral blood.

The DNA sequence is TGTGCCAGCACGGGGGAACATACGCAGTATTTT. This encodes CASTGEHTQYF. The sequence links TRBV6-6 to TRBJ2-3, and perhaps TRBD2 as D gene, on 6 matching bases. From the cysteine through the phenylalanine, the CDR3 covers 11 amino acids. The entry retains the CDR3 DNA only, 33 bases that are in frame from base 1. Deletion took 7 bases off V and 7 bases off J, with a span of 9 bases between the germline ends. CDR1 and CDR2 are drawn from the germline V gene (reference sequence): MNHNY, SVGAGI.